A single T cell receptor beta chain is shown here with its context. No antigen is known for it. No qualities accompany the bases; no much larger clone lies one base away. Library preparation was by 5' RACE. Sequencer: Illumina HiSeq 2000. Template switching added a universal primer binding site, and the final cDNA carried a unique molecular identifier that allowed TCR cDNA molecules to be counted accurately. Specific primers in the conserved constant-segment region were used to synthesize first-strand cDNA for the TCR alpha and beta chains. To control for contamination, every cDNA library carried two barcodes: a SMART-Mk sample barcode plus Illumina barcodes. Two successive PCR steps introduced TruSeq adapter sequences along with Illumina sample barcodes. The TCR alpha and beta cDNA libraries were sequenced on the Illumina HiSeq platform using custom primers. Per the authors' processing: Raw reads were processed with MiGEC to extract unique molecular identifiers, and MiXCR was used to determine CDR3 positions. For each individual, recombination models were inferred using an EM algorithm with the repgenHMM and IGoR tools. The tcR package in R was used for shared clonotype analysis, with sharing normalized by the product of cloneset sizes. To study raw recombination free of thymic and clonal selection effects, out-of-frame nonproductive sequences were analyzed. The raw public reads went through TCRdb reprocessing: fastp at Q25, MiXCR clone calling, in-frame beta chains kept. Each CDR3 protein appears once, grouped with its most common genes and DNA. TCRdb, not the original authors, processed these V and J calls. The sample has roughly 720,000 distinct CDR3 sequences on record, over 15% of them singletons. The ten largest account for about 12% of the sample.

This sample stems from a study of identical twins (dated by TCRdb to 2015 to 2016). Broadly, across the study: To test whether fetal clonotypes persist, this study deep-sequenced TCR alpha and beta repertoires from monozygotic twins, from unrelated adults of various ages, and from cord blood. To rule out contamination, replicate twin experiments were performed at different times with different library preparation protocols. Results and caveats for the whole study, not just this receptor: Because the same donors could not be followed over many years, the conclusions relied on cross-sectional statistical analysis. Recombination models systematically underestimated out-of-frame TCR alpha sharing in monozygotic twins but agreed with sharing between unrelated individuals. Abundant cord blood beta clonotypes had fewer insertions, young adult naive repertoires showed a similar but weaker trend, and memory repertoires showed no such trend. Compared with coincidental sharing between unrelated individuals, out-of-frame TCR alpha sequences shared between twins showed an excess of sequences with low generation probability. A weaker excess of twin sharing was found in beta out-of-frame sequences because the signal-to-noise ratio was lowered by fewer shared sequences. Zero-insertion analyses could be partly confounded by invariant T cells such as MAIT and iNKT, though diverse VJ usage argued against such confounding for most clonotypes.

Every donor was a healthy Caucasian. Three pairs of female monozygotic twins, all aged roughly 18 to 29 years, were included in the twin cohort. Peripheral blood mononuclear cells were the source from which RNA for the TCR libraries was isolated. The CDR3 spans 14 residues, from the cysteine through the phenylalanine. The kept DNA is CDR3 alone, 42 bases in frame from the first base. The germline V gene gives CDR1 as LGHNA and CDR2 as YNFKEQ. V loses 0 bases, J loses 3 bases, and the germline ends lie 9 bases apart. These data also featured in a second study, about T cells expressing NK-cell markers. As the second publication notes: TCR beta-chain repertoires were profiled in sorted CD3+CD56+NKG2C+, CD3+CD56+NKG2C- and CD3+CD56-NKG2C+ T-cell subsets from eight donors. Seven of the eight sequenced donors were HCMV-seropositive and one was HCMV-seronegative. In several experiments an anti-gammadeltaTCR antibody was added to restrict sorting to alphabetaTCR-expressing T cells. In over five donors, the dominant CD3+CD56+NKG2C+ clonotypes were among the top 10 CD8+ clonotypes and accounted for 1.0-7.0% of CD8+ T cells. Those dominant clonotypes were again the most abundant among CD3+CD56-NKG2C+ cells in four donors, at about 25-65%. It remained unclear whether the expanded NKG2C-expressing T cell clones were specific for HCMV antigens. All eight donors whose samples were sequenced were randomly selected healthy volunteers, three of them men and five women. To determine HCMV serostatus, a commercial ELISA kit was used to detect HCMV-specific IgG in serum. For several donors, bulk peripheral blood T-cell repertoires were also sequenced from unsorted PBMC. MIGEC was used to demultiplex reads and group reads by UMI, and MiTCR was used to assemble and quantify clonotypes. Only TCR cDNA sequences supported by at least two reads were kept to exclude erroneous sequences. The tcR package was used for downstream repertoire analysis, and clonotypes were matched across fractions by CDR3 nucleotide sequence plus V segment. Antigen specificity was annotated against VDJdb with VDJmatch, allowing one amino acid substitution in CDR3.

The material sequenced was PBMCs. This sequence uses TRBV4-2 and TRBJ2-7, with no reliable assignment of the D segment. The TCR was taken from a young woman in good health. The CDR3 protein sequence reads: CASSQELRNYEQYF. The DNA is TGTGCCAGCAGCCAAGAACTACGGAACTACGAGCAGTACTTC.